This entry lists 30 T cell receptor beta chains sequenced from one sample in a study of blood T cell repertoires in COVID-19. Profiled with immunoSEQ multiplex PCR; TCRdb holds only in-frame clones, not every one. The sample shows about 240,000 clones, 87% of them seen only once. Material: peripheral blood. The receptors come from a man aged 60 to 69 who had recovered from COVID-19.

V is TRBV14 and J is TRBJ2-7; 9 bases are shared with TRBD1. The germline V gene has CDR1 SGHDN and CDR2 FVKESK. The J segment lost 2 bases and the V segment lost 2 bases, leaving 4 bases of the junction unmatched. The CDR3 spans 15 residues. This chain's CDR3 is CASSQWTGATYEQYF. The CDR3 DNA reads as TGTGCCAGCAGCCAATGGACAGGGGCAACCTACGAGCAGTACTTC.

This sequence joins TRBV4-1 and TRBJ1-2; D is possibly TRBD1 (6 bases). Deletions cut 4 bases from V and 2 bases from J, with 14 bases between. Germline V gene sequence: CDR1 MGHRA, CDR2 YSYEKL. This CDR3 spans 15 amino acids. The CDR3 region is CASSRRQEPNYGYTF. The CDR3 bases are TGCGCCAGCAGCCGTCGACAGGAACCGAACTATGGCTACACCTTC.

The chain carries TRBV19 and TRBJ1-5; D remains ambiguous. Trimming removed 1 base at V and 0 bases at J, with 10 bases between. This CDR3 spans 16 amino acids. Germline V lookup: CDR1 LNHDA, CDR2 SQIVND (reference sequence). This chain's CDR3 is CASSIGPQNSNQPQHF. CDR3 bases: TGTGCCAGTAGTATAGGGCCCCAGAATAGCAATCAGCCCCAGCATTTT.

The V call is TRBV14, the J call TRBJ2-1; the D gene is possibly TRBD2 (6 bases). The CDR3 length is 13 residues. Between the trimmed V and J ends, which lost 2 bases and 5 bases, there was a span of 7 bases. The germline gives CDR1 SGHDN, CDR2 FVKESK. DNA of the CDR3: TGTGCCAGCAGCCAAAGGAGGGACAATGAGCAGTTCTTC. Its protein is CASSQRRDNEQFF.

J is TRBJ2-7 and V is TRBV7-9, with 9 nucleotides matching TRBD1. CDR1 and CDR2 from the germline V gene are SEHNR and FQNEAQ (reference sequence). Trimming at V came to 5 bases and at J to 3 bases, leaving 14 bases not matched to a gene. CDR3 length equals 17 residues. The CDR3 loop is CASSHSGTGSAFYEQYF. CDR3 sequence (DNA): TGTGCCAGCAGCCACTCCGGGACAGGGTCGGCCTTCTACGAGCAGTACTTC.

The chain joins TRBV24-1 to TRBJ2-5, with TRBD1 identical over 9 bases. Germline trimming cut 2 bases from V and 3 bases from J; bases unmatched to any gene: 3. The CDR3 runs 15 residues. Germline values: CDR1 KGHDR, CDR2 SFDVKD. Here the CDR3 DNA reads TGTGCCACCAGTGATTCGGGACAGGGAAAAGAGACCCAGTACTTC. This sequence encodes CATSDSGQGKETQYF.

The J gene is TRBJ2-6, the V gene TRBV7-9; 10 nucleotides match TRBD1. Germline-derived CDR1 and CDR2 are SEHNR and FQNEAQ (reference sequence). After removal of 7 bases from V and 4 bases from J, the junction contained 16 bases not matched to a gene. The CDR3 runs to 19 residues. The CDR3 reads CASTGPFGTGDSGANVLTF. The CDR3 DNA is TGTGCCAGCACGGGCCCATTTGGGACAGGGGACTCCGGGGCCAACGTCCTGACTTTC.

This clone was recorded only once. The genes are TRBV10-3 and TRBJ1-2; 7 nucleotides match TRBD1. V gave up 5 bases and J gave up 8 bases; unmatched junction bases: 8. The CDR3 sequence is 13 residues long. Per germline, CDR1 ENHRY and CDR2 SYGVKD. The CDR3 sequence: CAISHGQAVGYTF. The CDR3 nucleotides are TGTGCCATCAGTCATGGACAGGCTGTCGGCTACACCTTC.

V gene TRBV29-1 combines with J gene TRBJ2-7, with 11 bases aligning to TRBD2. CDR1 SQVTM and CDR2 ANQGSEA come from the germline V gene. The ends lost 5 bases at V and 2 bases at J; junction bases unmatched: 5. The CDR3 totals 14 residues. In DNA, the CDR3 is TGCAGCGTTTCTCTAGCGGGGGGCCCCTACGAGCAGTACTTC. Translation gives CSVSLAGGPYEQYF.

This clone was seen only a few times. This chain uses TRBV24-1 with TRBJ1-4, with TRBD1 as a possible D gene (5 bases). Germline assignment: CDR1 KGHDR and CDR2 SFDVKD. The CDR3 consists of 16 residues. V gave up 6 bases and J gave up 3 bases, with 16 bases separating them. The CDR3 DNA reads TGTGCCACCAGTAAGGGAGGGGCCGGGGCTAATGAAAAACTGTTTTTT. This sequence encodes CATSKGGAGANEKLFF.

This CDR3 is CASSKRLQRGVCNEQFF. CDR3 coding DNA: TGTGCCAGCAGCAAACGCCTCCAGCGGGGGGTATGTAATGAGCAGTTCTTC. This rearrangement joins TRBV21-1 to TRBJ2-1; no check of the table's D call, TRBD2, against the DNA was made. TRBV21-1 is tagged as a pseudogene. The length of the CDR3 is 17 residues.

The DNA for the CDR3 is TGTGCCAGTAGTGTGCCCGGGGTACTAGCGGGAGTGAACACCGGGGAGCTGTTTTTT. Protein product: CASSVPGVLAGVNTGELFF. The rearrangement links TRBV19 to TRBJ2-2; 11 bases line up with TRBD2. Looked up from germline, CDR1 is LNHDA and CDR2 is SQIVND (reference sequence). The trim removed 5 bases at V and 1 base at J, leaving 12 bases unmatched. The CDR3 has 19 residues.

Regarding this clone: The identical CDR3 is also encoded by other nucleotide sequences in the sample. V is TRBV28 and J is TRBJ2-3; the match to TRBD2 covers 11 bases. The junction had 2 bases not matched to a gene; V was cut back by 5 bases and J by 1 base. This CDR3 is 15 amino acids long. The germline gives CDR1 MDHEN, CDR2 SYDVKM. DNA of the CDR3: TGTGCCAGCAGTACTAGCGGGGGTGGCACAGATACGCAGTATTTT. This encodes CASSTSGGGTDTQYF.

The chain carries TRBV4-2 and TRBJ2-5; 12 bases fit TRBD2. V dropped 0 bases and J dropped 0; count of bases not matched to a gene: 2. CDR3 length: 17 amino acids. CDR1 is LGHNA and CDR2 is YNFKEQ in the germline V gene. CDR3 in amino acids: CASSQDTSGGYQETQYF. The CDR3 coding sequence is TGTGCCAGCAGCCAAGATACTAGCGGGGGGTACCAAGAGACCCAGTACTTC.

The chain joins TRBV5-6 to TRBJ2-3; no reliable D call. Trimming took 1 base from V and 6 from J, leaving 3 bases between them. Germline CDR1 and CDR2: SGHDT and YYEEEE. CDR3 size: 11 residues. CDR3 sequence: CASSLLDTQYF. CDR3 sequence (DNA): TGTGCCAGCAGCTTGCTTGATACGCAGTATTTT.

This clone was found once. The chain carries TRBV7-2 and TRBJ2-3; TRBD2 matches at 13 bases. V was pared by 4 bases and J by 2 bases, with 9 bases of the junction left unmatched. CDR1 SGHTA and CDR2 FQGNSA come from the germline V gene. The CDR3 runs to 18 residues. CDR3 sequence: CASSSLPGLAGNTDTQYF. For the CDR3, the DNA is TGTGCCAGCAGCTCCTTACCGGGACTAGCGGGGAACACAGATACGCAGTATTTT.

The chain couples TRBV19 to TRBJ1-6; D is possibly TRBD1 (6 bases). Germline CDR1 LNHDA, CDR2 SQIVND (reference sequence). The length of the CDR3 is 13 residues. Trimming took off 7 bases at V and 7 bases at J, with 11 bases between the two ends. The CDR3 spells CASTTRGNSPLHF. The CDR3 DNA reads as TGTGCCAGTACAACAAGGGGGAATTCACCCCTCCACTTT.

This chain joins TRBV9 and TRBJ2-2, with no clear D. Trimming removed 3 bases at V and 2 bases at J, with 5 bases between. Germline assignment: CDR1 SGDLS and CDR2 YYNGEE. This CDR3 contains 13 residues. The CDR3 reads CASSASNTGELFF. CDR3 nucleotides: TGTGCCAGCAGCGCTTCTAACACCGGGGAGCTGTTTTTT.

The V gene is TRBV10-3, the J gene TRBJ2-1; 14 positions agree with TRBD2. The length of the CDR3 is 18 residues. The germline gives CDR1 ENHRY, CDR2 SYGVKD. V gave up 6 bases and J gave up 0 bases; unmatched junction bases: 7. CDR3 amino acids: CAISRTSGGTSSYNEQFF. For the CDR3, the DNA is TGTGCCATCAGCAGGACTAGCGGGGGGACTAGCTCCTACAATGAGCAGTTCTTC.

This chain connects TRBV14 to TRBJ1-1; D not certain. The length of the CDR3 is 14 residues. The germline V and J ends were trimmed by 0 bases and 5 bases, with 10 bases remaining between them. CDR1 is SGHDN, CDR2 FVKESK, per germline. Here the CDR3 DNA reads TGTGCCAGCAGCCAAGAGCTCGGTGAGACTGAAGCTTTCTTT. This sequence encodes CASSQELGETEAFF.

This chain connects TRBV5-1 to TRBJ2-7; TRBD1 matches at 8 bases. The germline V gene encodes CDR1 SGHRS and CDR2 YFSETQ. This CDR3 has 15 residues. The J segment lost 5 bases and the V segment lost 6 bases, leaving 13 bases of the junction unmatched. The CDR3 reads CASTKRTGPPDEQYF. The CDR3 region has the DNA TGCGCCAGCACTAAACGGACAGGGCCCCCGGACGAGCAGTACTTC. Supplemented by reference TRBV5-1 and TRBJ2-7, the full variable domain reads KAGVTQTPRYLIKTRGQQVTLSCSPISGHRSVSWYQQTPGQGLQFLFEYFSETQRNKGNFPGRFSGRQFSNSRSEMNVSTLELGDSALYLCASTKRTGPPDEQYFGPGTRLTVT.

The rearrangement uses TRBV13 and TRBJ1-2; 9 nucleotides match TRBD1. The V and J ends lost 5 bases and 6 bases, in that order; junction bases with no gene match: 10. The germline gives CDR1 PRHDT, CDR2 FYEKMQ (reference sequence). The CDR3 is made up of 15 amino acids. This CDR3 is CASSIPYRGRDGYTF. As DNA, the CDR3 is TGTGCCAGCAGCATCCCGTACAGGGGGCGCGATGGCTACACCTTC.

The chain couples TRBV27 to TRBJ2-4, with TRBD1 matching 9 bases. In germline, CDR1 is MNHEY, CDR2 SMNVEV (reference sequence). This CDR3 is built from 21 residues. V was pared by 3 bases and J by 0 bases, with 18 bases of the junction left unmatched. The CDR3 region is CASSLPRPGQGSEVAKNIQYF. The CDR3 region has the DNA TGTGCCAGCAGTTTGCCCCGACCGGGACAGGGCTCCGAAGTAGCCAAAAACATTCAGTACTTC.

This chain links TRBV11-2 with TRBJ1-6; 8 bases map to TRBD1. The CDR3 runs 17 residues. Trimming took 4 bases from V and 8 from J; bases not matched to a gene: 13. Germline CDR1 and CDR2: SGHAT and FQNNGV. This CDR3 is CASSSTTGGIGYSPLHF. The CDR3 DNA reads TGTGCCAGCAGCTCAACTACAGGGGGGATCGGATATTCACCCCTCCACTTT.

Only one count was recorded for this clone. The CDR3 sequence: CASSARGDRAGGNTIYF. In DNA, the CDR3 is TGTGCCAGCAGCGCACGAGGGGACAGGGCGGGTGGAAACACCATATATTTT. This rearrangement joins TRBV9 to TRBJ1-3, with 9 bases lining up with TRBD1. Germline V lookup: CDR1 SGDLS, CDR2 YYNGEE. Trimming took 3 bases from V and 3 from J; bases not matched to a gene: 10. The CDR3 loop spans 17 amino acids.

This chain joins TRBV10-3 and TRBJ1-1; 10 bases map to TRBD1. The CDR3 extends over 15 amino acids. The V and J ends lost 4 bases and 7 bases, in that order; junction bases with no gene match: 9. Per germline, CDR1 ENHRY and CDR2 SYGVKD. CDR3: CAISGTGTGVIEAFF. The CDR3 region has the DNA TGTGCCATCAGTGGCACCGGGACAGGGGTTATTGAAGCTTTCTTT.

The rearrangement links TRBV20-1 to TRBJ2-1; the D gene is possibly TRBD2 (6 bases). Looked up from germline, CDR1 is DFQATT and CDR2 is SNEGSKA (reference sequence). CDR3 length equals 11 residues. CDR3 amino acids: CSGTRYNEQFF. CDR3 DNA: TGCAGCGGGACTCGATACAATGAGCAGTTCTTC.

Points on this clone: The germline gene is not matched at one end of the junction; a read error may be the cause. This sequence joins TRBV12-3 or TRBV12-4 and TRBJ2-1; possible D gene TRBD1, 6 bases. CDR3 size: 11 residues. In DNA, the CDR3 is TGTGCCAGCAGCTTAGGACAGTTAGTGTTCTTC. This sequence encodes CASSLGQLVFF.

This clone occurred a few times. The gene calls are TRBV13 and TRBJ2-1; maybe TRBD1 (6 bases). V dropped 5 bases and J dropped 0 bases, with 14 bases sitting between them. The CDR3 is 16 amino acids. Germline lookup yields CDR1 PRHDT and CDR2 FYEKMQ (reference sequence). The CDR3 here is CASSPRGTSSYNEQFF. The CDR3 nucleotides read TGTGCCAGCAGCCCCAGGGGTACTAGCTCCTACAATGAGCAGTTCTTC. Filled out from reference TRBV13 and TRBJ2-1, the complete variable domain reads AAGVIQSPRHLIKEKRETATLKCYPIPRHDTVYWYQQGPGQDPQFLISFYEKMQSDKGSIPDRFSAQQFSDYHSELNMSSLELGDSALYFCASSPRGTSSYNEQFFGPGTRLTVL.

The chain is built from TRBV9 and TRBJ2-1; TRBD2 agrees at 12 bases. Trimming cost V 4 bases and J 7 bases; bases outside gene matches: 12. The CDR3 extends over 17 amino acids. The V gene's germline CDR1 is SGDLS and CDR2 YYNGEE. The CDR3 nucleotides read TGTGCCAGCAGCCCCCGGGGTACTAGCGGGGGGCTAAATGAGCAGTTCTTC. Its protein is CASSPRGTSGGLNEQFF. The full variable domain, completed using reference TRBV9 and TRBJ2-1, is DSGVTQTPKHLITATGQRVTLRCSPRSGDLSVYWYQQSLDQGLQFLIQYYNGEERAKGNILERFSAQQFPDLHSELNLSSLELGDSALYFCASSPRGTSGGLNEQFFGPGTRLTVL.